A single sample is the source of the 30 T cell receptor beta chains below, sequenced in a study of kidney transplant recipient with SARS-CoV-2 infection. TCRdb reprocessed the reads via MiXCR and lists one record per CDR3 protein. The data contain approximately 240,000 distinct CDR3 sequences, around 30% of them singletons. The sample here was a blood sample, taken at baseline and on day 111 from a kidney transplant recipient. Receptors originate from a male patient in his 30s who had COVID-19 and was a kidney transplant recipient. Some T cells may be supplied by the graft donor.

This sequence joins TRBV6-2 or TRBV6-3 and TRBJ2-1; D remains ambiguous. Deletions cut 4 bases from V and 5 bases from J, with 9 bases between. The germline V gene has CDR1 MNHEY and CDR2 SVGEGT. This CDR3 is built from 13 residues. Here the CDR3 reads CASSFFKNNEQFF. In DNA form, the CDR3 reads TGTGCCAGCAGTTTTTTTAAAAACAATGAGCAGTTCTTC.

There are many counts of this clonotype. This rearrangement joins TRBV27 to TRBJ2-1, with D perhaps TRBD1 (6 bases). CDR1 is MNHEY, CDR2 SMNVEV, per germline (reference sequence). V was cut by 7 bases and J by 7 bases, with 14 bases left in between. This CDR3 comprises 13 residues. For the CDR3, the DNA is TGTGCCAGCAACGACCGGGACAATAATGAGCAGTTCTTC. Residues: CASNDRDNNEQFF.

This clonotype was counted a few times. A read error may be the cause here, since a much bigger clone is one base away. CDR3 nucleotide sequence: TGTGCCAGCAGCGGGGGGGTAGCGGGAGACACCGGGGAGCTGTTTTTT. It is translated as CASSGGVAGDTGELFF. The chain recombines TRBV13 with TRBJ2-2; 9 bases align to TRBD2. V was clipped by 5 bases and J by 3 bases; unmatched bases: 7. The CDR3 runs to 16 residues. Germline CDR1 and CDR2: PRHDT and FYEKMQ (reference sequence). Combining the CDR3 with reference TRBV13 and TRBJ2-2 gives the whole variable domain AAGVIQSPRHLIKEKRETATLKCYPIPRHDTVYWYQQGPGQDPQFLISFYEKMQSDKGSIPDRFSAQQFSDYHSELNMSSLELGDSALYFCASSGGVAGDTGELFFGEGSRLTVL.

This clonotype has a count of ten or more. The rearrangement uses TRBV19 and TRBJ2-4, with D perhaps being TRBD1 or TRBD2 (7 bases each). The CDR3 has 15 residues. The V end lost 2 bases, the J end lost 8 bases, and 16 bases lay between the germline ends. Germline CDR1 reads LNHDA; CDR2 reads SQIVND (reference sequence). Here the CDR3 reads CASSILTSRGDIQYF. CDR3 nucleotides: TGTGCCAGTAGTATACTGACTAGCAGGGGGGACATTCAGTACTTC.

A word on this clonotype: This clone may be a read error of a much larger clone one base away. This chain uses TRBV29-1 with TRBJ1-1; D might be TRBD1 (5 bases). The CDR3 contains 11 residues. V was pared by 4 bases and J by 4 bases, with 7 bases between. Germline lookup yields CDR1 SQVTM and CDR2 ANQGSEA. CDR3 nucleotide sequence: TGCAGCGTTGCCAGGGCCACTGAAGCTTTCTTT. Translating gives CSVARATEAFF.

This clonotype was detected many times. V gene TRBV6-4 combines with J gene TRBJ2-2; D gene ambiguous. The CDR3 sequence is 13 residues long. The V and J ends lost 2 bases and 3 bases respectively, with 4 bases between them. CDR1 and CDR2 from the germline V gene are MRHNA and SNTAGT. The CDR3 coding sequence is TGTGCCAGCAGTGACGGGGACACCGGGGAGCTGTTTTTT. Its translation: CASSDGDTGELFF.

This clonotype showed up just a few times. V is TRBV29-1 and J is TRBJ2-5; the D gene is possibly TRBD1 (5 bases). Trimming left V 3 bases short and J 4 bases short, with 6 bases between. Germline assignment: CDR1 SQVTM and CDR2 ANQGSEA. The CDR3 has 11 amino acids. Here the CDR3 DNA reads TGCAGCGTTGACAGGGCAGAGACCCAGTACTTC. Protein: CSVDRAETQYF.

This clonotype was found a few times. DNA of the CDR3: TGTGCCATCAGTGACGCGGGAGGGTTAGGTGAGCAGTTCTTC. This codes for CAISDAGGLGEQFF. The chain combines TRBV10-3 with TRBJ2-1; 9 bases are a match to TRBD2. Unmatched junction bases numbered 6, after V lost 3 bases and J lost 9 bases. Germline V gene sequence: CDR1 ENHRY, CDR2 SYGVKD. This CDR3 contains 14 residues.

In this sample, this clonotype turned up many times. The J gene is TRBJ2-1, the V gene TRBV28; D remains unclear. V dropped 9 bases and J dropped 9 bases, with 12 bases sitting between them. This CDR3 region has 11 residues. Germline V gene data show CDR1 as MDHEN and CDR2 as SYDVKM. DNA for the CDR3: TGTGCCAGTCAAACCCCCAGTGAGCAGTTCTTC. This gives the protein CASQTPSEQFF.

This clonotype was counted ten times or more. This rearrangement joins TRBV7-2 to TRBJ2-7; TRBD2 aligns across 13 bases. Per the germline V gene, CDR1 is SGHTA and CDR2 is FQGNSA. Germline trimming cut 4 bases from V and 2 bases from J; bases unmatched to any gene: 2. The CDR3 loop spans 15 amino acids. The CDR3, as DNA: TGTGCCAGCAGCTCGGGACTAGCGGGGCCCTACGAGCAGTACTTC. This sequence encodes CASSSGLAGPYEQYF.

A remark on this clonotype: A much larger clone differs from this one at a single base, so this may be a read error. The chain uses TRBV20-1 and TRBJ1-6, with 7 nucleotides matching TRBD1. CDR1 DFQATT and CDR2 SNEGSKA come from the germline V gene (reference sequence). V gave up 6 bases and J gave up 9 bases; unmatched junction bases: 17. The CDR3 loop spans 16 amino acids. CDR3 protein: CSAKSWNRGKGSPLHF. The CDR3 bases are TGCAGTGCCAAGAGTTGGAACAGGGGTAAAGGTTCACCCCTCCACTTT.

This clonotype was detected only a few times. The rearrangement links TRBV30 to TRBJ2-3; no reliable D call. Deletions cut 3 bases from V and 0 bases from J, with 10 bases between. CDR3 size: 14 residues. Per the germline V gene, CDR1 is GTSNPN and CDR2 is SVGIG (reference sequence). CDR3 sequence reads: CAWSWISSTDTQYF. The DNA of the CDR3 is TGTGCCTGGAGCTGGATTTCTAGCACAGATACGCAGTATTTT.

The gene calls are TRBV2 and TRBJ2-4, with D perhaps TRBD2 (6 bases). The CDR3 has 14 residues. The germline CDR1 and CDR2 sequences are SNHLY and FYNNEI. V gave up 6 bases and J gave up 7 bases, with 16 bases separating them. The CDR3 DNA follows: TGTGCCAGCAGCATGGATAGCGGACATAACATTCAGTACTTC. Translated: CASSMDSGHNIQYF.

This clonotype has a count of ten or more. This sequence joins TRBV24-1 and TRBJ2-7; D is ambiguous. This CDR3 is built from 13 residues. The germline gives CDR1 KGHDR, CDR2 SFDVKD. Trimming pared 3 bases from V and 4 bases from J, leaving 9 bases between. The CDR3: CATSDTSRYEQYF. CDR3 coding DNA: TGTGCCACCAGTGATACCAGCAGGTACGAGCAGTACTTC.

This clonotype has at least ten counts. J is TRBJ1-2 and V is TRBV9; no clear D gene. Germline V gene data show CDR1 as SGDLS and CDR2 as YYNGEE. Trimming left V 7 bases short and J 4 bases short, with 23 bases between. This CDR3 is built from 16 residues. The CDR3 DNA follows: TGTGCCAGCTGGTCACGGTACTCAAGAAAGACCTATGGCTACACCTTC. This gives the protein CASWSRYSRKTYGYTF. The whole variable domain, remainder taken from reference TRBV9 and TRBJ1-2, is DSGVTQTPKHLITATGQRVTLRCSPRSGDLSVYWYQQSLDQGLQFLIQYYNGEERAKGNILERFSAQQFPDLHSELNLSSLELGDSALYFCASWSRYSRKTYGYTFGSGTRLTVV.

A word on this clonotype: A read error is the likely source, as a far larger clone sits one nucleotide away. The CDR3 region is CASGRDRDVSPLHF. The CDR3 DNA sequence: TGTGCCAGCGGCAGGGACAGGGACGTTTCACCCCTCCACTTT. The chain combines TRBV28 with TRBJ1-1; TRBD1 agrees at 9 bases. The DNA end is more similar to TRBJ1-6, so the J call may be wrong. CDR3 length: 14 residues. Germline V lookup: CDR1 MDHEN, CDR2 SYDVKM.

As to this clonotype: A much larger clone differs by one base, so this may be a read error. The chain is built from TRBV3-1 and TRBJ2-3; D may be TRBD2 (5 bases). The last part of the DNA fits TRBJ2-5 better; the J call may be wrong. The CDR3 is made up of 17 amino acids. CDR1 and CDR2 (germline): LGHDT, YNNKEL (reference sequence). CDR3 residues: CASGGHAPISFSETQYF. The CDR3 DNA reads TGTGCCAGCGGCGGGCATGCTCCCATTTCTTTCTCTGAGACCCAGTACTTC.

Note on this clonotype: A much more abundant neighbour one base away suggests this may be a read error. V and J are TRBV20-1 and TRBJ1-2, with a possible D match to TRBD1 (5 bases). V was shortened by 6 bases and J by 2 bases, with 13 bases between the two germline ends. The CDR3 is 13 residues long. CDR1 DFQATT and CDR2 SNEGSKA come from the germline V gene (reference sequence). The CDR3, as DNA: TGCAGTGCGAGAAGGGGTTCCAACTATGGCTACACCTTC. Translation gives CSARRGSNYGYTF.

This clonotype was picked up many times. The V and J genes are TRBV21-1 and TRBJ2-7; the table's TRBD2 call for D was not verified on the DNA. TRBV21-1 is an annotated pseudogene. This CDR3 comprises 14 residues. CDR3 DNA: TGTGCCAGCAGCAAATACGGGAGTCCCTACGAGCAGTACTTC. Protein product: CASSKYGSPYEQYF.

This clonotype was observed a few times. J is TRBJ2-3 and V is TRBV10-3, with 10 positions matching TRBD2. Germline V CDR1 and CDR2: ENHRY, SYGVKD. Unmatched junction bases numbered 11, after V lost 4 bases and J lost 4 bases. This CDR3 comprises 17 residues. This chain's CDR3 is CAISGLAGVIGSDTQYF. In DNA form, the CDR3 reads TGTGCCATCAGTGGGCTAGCGGGAGTAATCGGCTCAGATACGCAGTATTTT.

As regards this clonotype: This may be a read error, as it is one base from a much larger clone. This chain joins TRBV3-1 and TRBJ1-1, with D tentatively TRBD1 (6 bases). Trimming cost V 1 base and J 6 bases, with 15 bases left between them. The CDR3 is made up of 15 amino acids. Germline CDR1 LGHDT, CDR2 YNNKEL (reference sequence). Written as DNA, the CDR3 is TGTGCCAGCAGCCAAGGGGCCAGGGGCGAGCCTGAAGCTTTCTTT. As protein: CASSQGARGEPEAFF.

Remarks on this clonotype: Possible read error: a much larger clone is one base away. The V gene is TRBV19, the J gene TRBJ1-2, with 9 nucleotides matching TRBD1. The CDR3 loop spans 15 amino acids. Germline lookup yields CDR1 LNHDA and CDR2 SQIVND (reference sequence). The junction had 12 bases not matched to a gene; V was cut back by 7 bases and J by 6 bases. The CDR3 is CASKPPGTGRNGYTF. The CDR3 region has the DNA TGTGCCAGTAAGCCGCCCGGGACAGGGAGGAATGGCTACACCTTC.

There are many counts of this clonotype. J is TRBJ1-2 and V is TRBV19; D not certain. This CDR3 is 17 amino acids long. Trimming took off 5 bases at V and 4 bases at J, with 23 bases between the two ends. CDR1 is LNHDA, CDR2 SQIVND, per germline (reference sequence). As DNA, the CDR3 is TGTGCCAGTAGTCGTGGAATGACAAATCGAAAGACCTATGGCTACACCTTC. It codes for CASSRGMTNRKTYGYTF.

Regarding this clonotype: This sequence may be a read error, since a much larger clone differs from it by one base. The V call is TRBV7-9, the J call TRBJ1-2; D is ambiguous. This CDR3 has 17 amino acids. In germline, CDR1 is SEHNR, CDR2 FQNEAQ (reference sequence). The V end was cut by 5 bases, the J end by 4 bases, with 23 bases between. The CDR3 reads CASSTTRYHGKTYGYTF. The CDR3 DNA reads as TGTGCCAGCAGCACCACGAGATACCATGGAAAGACCTATGGCTACACCTTC.

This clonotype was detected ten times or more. The CDR3 protein is CATSDFAQGGYTF. CDR3 coding DNA: TGTGCCACCAGTGATTTTGCTCAGGGGGGCTACACCTTC. The chain links TRBV24-1 to TRBJ1-2; maybe TRBD1 (6 bases). The CDR3 covers 13 residues. Germline V lookup: CDR1 KGHDR, CDR2 SFDVKD. Trimming removed 1 base from V and 8 bases from J, with 10 bases in between.

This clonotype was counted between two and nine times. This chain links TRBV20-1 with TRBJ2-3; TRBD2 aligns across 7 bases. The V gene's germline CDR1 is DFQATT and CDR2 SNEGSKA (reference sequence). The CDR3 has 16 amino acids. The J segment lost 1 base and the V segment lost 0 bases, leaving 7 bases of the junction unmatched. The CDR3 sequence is CSARDFREVRTDTQYF. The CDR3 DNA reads TGCAGTGCTAGAGATTTTCGGGAGGTGCGCACAGATACGCAGTATTTT.

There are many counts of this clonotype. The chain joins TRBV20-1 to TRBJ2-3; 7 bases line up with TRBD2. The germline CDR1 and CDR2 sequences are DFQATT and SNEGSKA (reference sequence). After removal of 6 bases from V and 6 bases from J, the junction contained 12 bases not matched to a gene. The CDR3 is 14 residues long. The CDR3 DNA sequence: TGCAGTGCCCCGCACAGCGGGAACGTCGATACGCAGTATTTT. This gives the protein CSAPHSGNVDTQYF.

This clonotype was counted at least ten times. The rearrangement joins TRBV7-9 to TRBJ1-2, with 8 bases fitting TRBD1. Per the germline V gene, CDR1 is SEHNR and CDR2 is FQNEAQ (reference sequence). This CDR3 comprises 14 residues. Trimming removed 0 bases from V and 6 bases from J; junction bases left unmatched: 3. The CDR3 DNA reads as TGTGCCAGCAGCTTAGCTCAGGGGGCAGATGGCTACACCTTC. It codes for CASSLAQGADGYTF.

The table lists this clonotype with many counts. CDR3 in DNA: TGTGCCATCAGTGAGGGACTGGGGCCCTCCTACGAGCAGTACTTC. It yields the protein CAISEGLGPSYEQYF. The J gene is TRBJ2-7, the V gene TRBV10-3; D tentatively fits TRBD1 or TRBD2 (5 bases each). V was clipped by 2 bases and J by 0 bases, with 11 bases between them. Germline CDR1 ENHRY, CDR2 SYGVKD. CDR3 length: 15 residues.

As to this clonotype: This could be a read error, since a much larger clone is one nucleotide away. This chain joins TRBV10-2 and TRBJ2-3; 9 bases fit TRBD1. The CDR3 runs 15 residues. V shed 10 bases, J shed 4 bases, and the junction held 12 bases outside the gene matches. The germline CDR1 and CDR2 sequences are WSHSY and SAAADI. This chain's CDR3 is CAITSRQGVSDTQYF. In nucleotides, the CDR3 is TGCGCCATCACCTCCCGACAGGGGGTGTCAGATACGCAGTATTTT.